The 18 T cell receptor beta chains below come from one sample, sequenced in a study of blood T cell repertoires in COVID-19. Only in-frame clones appear in the TCRdb table, and some are missing; sequencing was by immunoSEQ multiplex PCR. Of about 250,000 clones in the sample, around 88% were seen once. Sequencing was done on a sample of peripheral blood. The receptors stem from a man at least 80 years old with acute or convalescent COVID-19.

This chain connects TRBV6-5 to TRBJ1-4; 10 bases line up with TRBD1. The germline V gene has CDR1 MNHEY and CDR2 SVGAGI. The CDR3 covers 14 residues. V shed 6 bases and J 8 bases; nucleotides not matched to a gene: 6. The CDR3 sequence: CASRRTGGEEKLFF. Written as DNA, the CDR3 is TGTGCCAGCAGACGGACAGGGGGGGAAGAAAAACTGTTTTTT.

The chain couples TRBV6-5 to TRBJ1-6; 9 bases are shared with TRBD1. Unmatched junction bases numbered 4, after V lost 9 bases and J lost 7 bases. CDR1 and CDR2 from the germline V gene are MNHEY and SVGAGI. This CDR3 has 13 amino acids. The CDR3 protein is CASRDRENSPLHF. The CDR3 bases are TGTGCCAGTCGGGACAGGGAAAATTCACCCCTCCACTTT.

This chain connects TRBV7-9 to TRBJ2-5, with 10 positions matching TRBD1. Germline assignment: CDR1 SEHNR and CDR2 FQNEAQ (reference sequence). The CDR3 is 15 amino acids. V lost 5 bases and J lost 3; bases outside the gene matches: 6. CDR3 sequence reads: CASSPVGTGEETQYF. CDR3 in DNA: TGTGCCAGCAGCCCCGTTGGGACAGGGGAAGAGACCCAGTACTTC.

V and J are TRBV6-5 and TRBJ2-5, with 8 bases aligning to TRBD1. The CDR3 is 13 residues long. V shed 9 bases and J 3 bases; nucleotides not matched to a gene: 6. From germline, CDR1 is MNHEY and CDR2 SVGAGI. CDR3 DNA: TGTGCCAGTTGGGACAGGACTAAAGAGACCCAGTACTTC. Translating it yields CASWDRTKETQYF.

V is TRBV5-6 and J is TRBJ2-5, with D perhaps matching TRBD2 (6 bases). Germline CDR1 reads SGHDT; CDR2 reads YYEEEE. V was clipped by 4 bases and J by 3 bases, with 16 bases between them. This CDR3 comprises 15 residues. The CDR3 is CASSSYRLVEETQYF. The CDR3 coding sequence is TGTGCCAGCAGCAGCTACCGACTAGTCGAAGAGACCCAGTACTTC.

V is TRBV2 and J is TRBJ1-1, with a possible D match to TRBD1 (5 bases). The CDR3 is 12 residues long. Germline-derived CDR1 and CDR2 are SNHLY and FYNNEI. Trimming took 8 bases from V and 2 from J, leaving 9 bases between them. The CDR3 DNA reads TGTGCCAGCGTCGGGGGAAACACTGAAGCTTTCTTT. This sequence encodes CASVGGNTEAFF.

The genes are TRBV24-1 and TRBJ2-1, with D possibly TRBD2 on 7 matching bases. There are 16 residues in the CDR3. Trimming left V 2 bases short and J 7 bases short, with 17 bases between. Germline V gene sequence: CDR1 KGHDR, CDR2 SFDVKD. The CDR3 loop reads CATSDYGGRLGNEQFF. CDR3 DNA sequence: TGTGCCACCAGTGATTACGGGGGGCGCTTGGGGAATGAGCAGTTCTTC.

The chain combines TRBV7-2 with TRBJ2-5, with a tentative D call TRBD2 (6 bases). Germline assignment: CDR1 SGHTA and CDR2 FQGNSA. This CDR3 spans 16 amino acids. Trimming removed 2 bases at V and 2 bases at J, with 15 bases between. The CDR3 protein is CASSLQPAAGQETQYF. CDR3 nucleotides: TGTGCCAGCAGCTTACAGCCAGCTGCGGGGCAAGAGACCCAGTACTTC.

The chain carries TRBV24-1 and TRBJ2-5; D perhaps matches TRBD1 (5 bases). Trimming removed 4 bases at V and 6 bases at J, with 17 bases between. The CDR3 runs 15 residues. Germline assignment: CDR1 KGHDR and CDR2 SFDVKD. The CDR3 DNA reads as TGTGCCACCAGTGACGCCCGGAGCGCAGGGCAGACCCAGTACTTC. Translated, it gives CATSDARSAGQTQYF.

The chain recombines TRBV3-1 (or the pseudogene TRBV3-2) with TRBJ1-6; 9 nucleotides agree with TRBD1. Germline V gene data show CDR1 as LGHDT and CDR2 as YNNKEL (reference sequence). This CDR3 spans 15 amino acids. With 4 bases clipped from V and 9 bases from J, the junction kept 7 bases outside the gene matches. CDR3 sequence: CASSLVPGQGSPLHF. The DNA for the CDR3 is TGTGCCAGCAGCCTAGTCCCGGGACAGGGTTCACCCCTCCACTTT.

The chain joins TRBV19 to TRBJ1-2; D not resolved. Trimming pared 5 bases from V and 4 bases from J, leaving 14 bases between. CDR3 length: 14 residues. CDR1 is LNHDA, CDR2 SQIVND, per germline (reference sequence). The CDR3 here is CASSANSGTYGYTF. In DNA, the CDR3 is TGTGCCAGTAGTGCCAATTCAGGTACCTATGGCTACACCTTC.

The rearrangement links TRBV5-4 to TRBJ1-4; TRBD1 matches at 7 bases. CDR1 SGHNT and CDR2 YYREEE come from the germline V gene (reference sequence). The length of the CDR3 is 15 residues. The V and J ends lost 4 bases and 5 bases, in that order; junction bases with no gene match: 8. In nucleotides, the CDR3 is TGTGCCAGCAGCCCCAGGGGGTCGGACAATGAAAAACTGTTTTTT. Its translation: CASSPRGSDNEKLFF.

The rearrangement links TRBV5-1 to TRBJ2-1; 9 bases fit TRBD1. V trimming: 0 bases; J trimming: 4 bases; junction bases outside the gene matches: 5. The V gene's germline CDR1 is SGHRS and CDR2 YFSETQ. This CDR3 is 16 amino acids long. CDR3 protein: CASSLVSGQGYNEQFF. The CDR3 region has the DNA TGCGCCAGCAGCTTGGTTTCAGGACAGGGGTACAATGAGCAGTTCTTC.

The chain uses TRBV27 and TRBJ2-7, with 7 bases that match TRBD1. The V gene's germline CDR1 is MNHEY and CDR2 SMNVEV (reference sequence). With 3 bases clipped from V and 1 base from J, the junction kept 6 bases outside the gene matches. The CDR3 has 15 residues. CDR3 DNA sequence: TGTGCCAGCAGTTTGTATGGGACAGTTTCCTACGAGCAGTACTTC. Its protein product is CASSLYGTVSYEQYF.

The chain recombines TRBV5-6 with TRBJ2-5, with a weak D call TRBD1 (6 bases). The CDR3 covers 15 residues. CDR1 and CDR2 from the germline V gene are SGHDT and YYEEEE. The V gene lost 0 bases and the J gene lost 1 base, with 10 bases spanning the gap. CDR3 sequence reads: CASSLVARGQETQYF. The CDR3 DNA is TGTGCCAGCAGCTTGGTAGCCAGGGGCCAAGAGACCCAGTACTTC.

This clone was found a few times. This rearrangement joins TRBV7-6 to TRBJ1-6; 9 nucleotides agree with TRBD1. The germline gives CDR1 SGHVS, CDR2 FNYEAQ. V was clipped by 5 bases and J by 6 bases; unmatched bases: 5. This CDR3 spans 15 amino acids. For the CDR3, the DNA is TGTGCCAGCAGCGGGGGACAGGGAACTAATTCACCCCTCCACTTT. This translates into CASSGGQGTNSPLHF.

The chain recombines TRBV11-1 with TRBJ2-1; 10 nucleotides align to TRBD2. Per germline, CDR1 SGHAT and CDR2 FQDESV (reference sequence). The CDR3 has 15 residues. The ends lost 3 bases at V and 6 bases at J; junction bases unmatched: 5. Here the CDR3 DNA reads TGTGCCAGCAGCTTGGGACTAGCGAGGGGCAATGAGCAGTTCTTC. As protein: CASSLGLARGNEQFF.

The gene calls are TRBV5-1 and TRBJ1-2; TRBD1 agrees at 9 bases. CDR3 size: 15 residues. Trimming cost V 3 bases and J 2 bases; bases outside gene matches: 5. The V gene's germline CDR1 is SGHRS and CDR2 YFSETQ. Here the CDR3 DNA reads TGCGCCAGCAGCTGGGGGACAGGGACCAACTATGGCTACACCTTC. Amino acids: CASSWGTGTNYGYTF. Filled out from reference TRBV5-1 and TRBJ1-2, the complete variable domain reads KAGVTQTPRYLIKTRGQQVTLSCSPISGHRSVSWYQQTPGQGLQFLFEYFSETQRNKGNFPGRFSGRQFSNSRSEMNVSTLELGDSALYLCASSWGTGTNYGYTFGSGTRLTVV.